These 32 T cell receptor beta chains came from one sample sequenced in a study of technical replicates of blood from four donors (dated by TCRdb to about 2017). Libraries were built with the immunoSEQ multiplex PCR assay. Drawn from immuneACCESS, this table holds only the in-frame rearrangements with V and J called that TCRdb kept. Clones are partly lost; checked studies trace under half to an unresolved V gene and leave the rest unexplained. The sample table lists fewer than 65,000 clones, about 86% of them with a count of one. The ten largest clones capture about 5.5% of the sample. Material for sequencing was PBMCs. These receptors were obtained from a human donor in good health. Some clones in this sample may be carry-over from other donors' samples.

This clone was seen a single time. The V and J genes are TRBV11-3 and TRBJ2-3, with D unresolved. V was shortened by 5 bases and J by 7 bases, with 10 bases between the two germline ends. The V gene's germline CDR1 is SGHNT and CDR2 YENEEA. The CDR3 length is 12 residues. In nucleotides, the CDR3 is TGTGCCAGCAGCGCCGGTCCCTATACGCAGTATTTT. This encodes CASSAGPYTQYF. Drawing the rest from reference TRBV11-3 and TRBJ2-3, the complete variable domain is EAGVVQSPRYKIIEKKQPVAFWCNPISGHNTLYWYLQNLGQGPELLIRYENEEAVDDSQLPKDRFSAERLKGVDSTLKIQPAELGDSAVYLCASSAGPYTQYFGPGTRLTVL.

This chain connects TRBV7-2 to TRBJ2-5; the match to TRBD2 covers 7 bases. The CDR3 covers 14 residues. After removal of 1 base from V and 5 bases from J, the junction contained 4 bases not matched to a gene. The germline V gene has CDR1 SGHTA and CDR2 FQGNSA. The CDR3 loop reads CASSLGGRAETQYF. The CDR3 DNA sequence: TGTGCCAGCAGCTTAGGCGGGAGAGCGGAGACCCAGTACTTC.

The V and J genes are TRBV5-6 and TRBJ1-2, with 8 bases fitting TRBD1. V was pared by 0 bases and J by 8 bases, with 9 bases of the junction left unmatched. The germline CDR1 and CDR2 sequences are SGHDT and YYEEEE. The CDR3 runs 15 residues. The CDR3: CASSLAGRGRVGYTF. CDR3 nucleotide sequence: TGTGCCAGCAGCTTGGCCGGCAGGGGGCGCGTAGGCTACACCTTC.

The chain recombines TRBV29-1 with TRBJ1-5; D possibly corresponds to TRBD1 (5 bases). The CDR3 has 15 amino acids. V lost 0 bases, J lost 4 bases, and 13 bases lay in between. Germline CDR1 and CDR2: SQVTM and ANQGSEA. The CDR3: CSVEESGLSNQPQHF. CDR3 nucleotides: TGCAGCGTTGAAGAGTCAGGGTTAAGTAATCAGCCCCAGCATTTT.

V and J are TRBV7-2 and TRBJ2-7; 7 bases are shared with TRBD2. Trimming at V came to 3 bases and at J to 3 bases, leaving 5 bases not matched to a gene. Germline assignment: CDR1 SGHTA and CDR2 FQGNSA. CDR3 size: 14 residues. For the CDR3, the DNA is TGTGCCAGCAGCTTCCGCGGGGGAGTCTACGAGCAGTACTTC. The encoded protein is CASSFRGGVYEQYF.

V and J are TRBV7-3 and TRBJ2-7; D may be TRBD1 (5 bases). Germline assignment: CDR1 SGHTA and CDR2 FQGTGA. The CDR3 runs to 14 residues. Trimming removed 0 bases from V and 6 bases from J, with 12 bases in between. The chain's CDR3 is CASSLTGQGGEQYF. The CDR3 DNA reads TGTGCCAGCAGCTTAACGGGCCAGGGCGGCGAGCAGTACTTC.

This sequence joins TRBV18 and TRBJ2-1, with D hard to call. Germline V gene sequence: CDR1 KGHSH, CDR2 LQKENI. V was cut by 6 bases and J by 6 bases, with 15 bases left in between. The CDR3 sequence is 14 residues long. The DNA for the CDR3 is TGTGCCAGCTCCCCTTTCGGCGGTATCAATGAGCAGTTCTTC. This encodes CASSPFGGINEQFF.

The rearrangement joins TRBV6-6 to TRBJ1-2; unclear D gene. The CDR3 is 15 amino acids. V gave up 9 bases and J gave up 8 bases, with 25 bases separating them. Germline V gene sequence: CDR1 MNHNY, CDR2 SVGAGI (reference sequence). The CDR3 is CASQSGTTVLRGYTF. The CDR3 DNA reads as TGTGCCAGTCAATCCGGCACGACGGTCCTGAGGGGCTACACCTTC.

The chain uses TRBV2 and TRBJ2-2, with 11 bases fitting TRBD2. Germline loops: CDR1 SNHLY, CDR2 FYNNEI. The CDR3 is 14 residues long. V gave up 10 bases and J gave up 2 bases; unmatched junction bases: 3. The CDR3 region is CATGTSGNTGELFF. In DNA form, the CDR3 reads TGTGCCACCGGGACTAGCGGTAACACCGGGGAGCTGTTTTTT.

V is TRBV27 and J is TRBJ1-5; 8 positions agree with TRBD1. Trimming at V came to 1 base and at J to 0 bases, leaving 2 bases not matched to a gene. The CDR3 totals 16 residues. Germline V CDR1 and CDR2: MNHEY, SMNVEV (reference sequence). In nucleotides, the CDR3 is TGTGCCAGCAGTTTATGGGGACAGGATAGCAATCAGCCCCAGCATTTT. Protein sequence: CASSLWGQDSNQPQHF.

This clone was detected a few times. The V gene is TRBV7-9, the J gene TRBJ2-7, with a tentative D call TRBD2 (6 bases). Germline lookup yields CDR1 SEHNR and CDR2 FQNEAQ (reference sequence). The CDR3 extends over 14 amino acids. V was clipped by 5 bases and J by 7 bases, with 18 bases between them. CDR3 loop: CASSLGGGGIEQYF. The CDR3 region has the DNA TGTGCCAGCAGCCTCGGCGGAGGAGGGATAGAGCAGTACTTC.

This chain connects TRBV5-4 to TRBJ2-7; the match to TRBD2 covers 12 bases. Germline V gene lookup returns CDR1 SGHNT and CDR2 YYREEE (reference sequence). The CDR3 sequence is 15 residues long. The V gene end was trimmed by 4 bases and the J gene end by 0 bases; junction bases not matched to a gene: 2. As DNA, the CDR3 is TGTGCCAGCAGCCCGACTAGCGGGAGCTCCTACGAGCAGTACTTC. Translation: CASSPTSGSSYEQYF.

The rearrangement links TRBV6-6 to TRBJ1-6; the match to TRBD1 covers 7 bases. The CDR3 length is 15 residues. Germline trimming cut 6 bases from V and 5 bases from J; bases unmatched to any gene: 7. Looked up from germline, CDR1 is MNHNY and CDR2 is SVGAGI (reference sequence). The CDR3 bases are TGTGCCAGCAGCCCCTTGACAGGGCATAATTCACCCCTCCACTTT. Translating gives CASSPLTGHNSPLHF.

The chain joins TRBV4-2 to TRBJ2-5; maybe TRBD2 (5 bases). Trimming pared 0 bases from V and 1 base from J, leaving 24 bases between. The CDR3 contains 20 residues. CDR1 and CDR2 (germline): LGHNA, YNFKEQ. The DNA of the CDR3 is TGTGCCAGCAGCCAAGAAGGGATGCTGGCTAGCTCCAATCTCCAAGAGACCCAGTACTTC. Protein sequence: CASSQEGMLASSNLQETQYF.

The J gene is TRBJ2-1, the V gene TRBV19, with 14 bases matching TRBD2. Germline assignment: CDR1 LNHDA and CDR2 SQIVND (reference sequence). V lost 5 bases, J lost 1 base, and 7 bases stayed unmatched. The CDR3 covers 18 residues. The CDR3 region is CASSQTSGRARSYNEQFF. CDR3 in DNA: TGTGCCAGTAGTCAGACTAGCGGGAGGGCCCGGTCCTACAATGAGCAGTTCTTC. Complete variable domain (other parts from reference TRBV19 and TRBJ2-1): DGGITQSPKYLFRKEGQNVTLSCEQNLNHDAMYWYRQDPGQGLRLIYYSQIVNDFQKGDIAEGYSVSREKKESFPLTVTSAQKNPTAFYLCASSQTSGRARSYNEQFFGPGTRLTVL.

The V and J genes are TRBV7-2 and TRBJ2-4, with D tentatively TRBD2 (6 bases). Trimming took off 1 base at V and 1 base at J, with 14 bases between the two ends. The CDR3 length is 17 residues. Germline CDR1 reads SGHTA; CDR2 reads FQGNSA. The CDR3 sequence is CASSLVWGSGAKNIQYF. CDR3 coding DNA: TGTGCCAGCAGCTTAGTTTGGGGGAGCGGGGCCAAAAACATTCAGTACTTC.

The chain uses TRBV27 and TRBJ2-7; 7 bases are a match to TRBD2. Trimming took 3 bases from V and 2 from J; bases not matched to a gene: 7. Germline-derived CDR1 and CDR2 are MNHEY and SMNVEV (reference sequence). The CDR3 covers 15 residues. CDR3 region: CASSFQAGPTYEQYF. Here the CDR3 DNA reads TGTGCCAGCAGTTTCCAAGCGGGGCCGACCTACGAGCAGTACTTC.

V usage is TRBV6-5 and J usage is TRBJ2-3; TRBD2 agrees at 9 bases. The ends lost 2 bases at V and 6 bases at J; junction bases unmatched: 3. The germline CDR1 and CDR2 sequences are MNHEY and SVGAGI. There are 14 residues in the CDR3. The CDR3 loop is CASSYRREGDTQYF. As DNA, the CDR3 is TGTGCCAGCAGTTACAGGCGGGAGGGGGATACGCAGTATTTT.

The chain combines TRBV4-1 with TRBJ1-2, with D possibly TRBD1 on 5 matching bases. V lost 4 bases, J lost 6 bases, and 15 bases lay in between. Germline-derived CDR1 and CDR2 are MGHRA and YSYEKL. This CDR3 is 14 amino acids long. The CDR3 is CASSRLGELDGYTF. CDR3 DNA sequence: TGCGCCAGCAGCCGTTTAGGGGAATTGGATGGCTACACCTTC.

This clone has a single count. The chain links TRBV7-9 to TRBJ2-7; 9 bases fit TRBD1. Germline assignment: CDR1 SEHNR and CDR2 FQNEAQ (reference sequence). This CDR3 has 15 residues. V was clipped by 5 bases and J by 6 bases; unmatched bases: 11. CDR3 loop: CASSLGTGPGSEQYF. CDR3 nucleotide sequence: TGTGCCAGCAGCCTCGGGACAGGGCCAGGAAGCGAGCAGTACTTC.

This chain connects TRBV6-1 to TRBJ1-6, with 9 bases aligning to TRBD1. The CDR3 length is 15 residues. Germline CDR1 and CDR2: MNHNS and SASEGT. The ends lost 7 bases at V and 7 bases at J; junction bases unmatched: 8. The CDR3 nucleotides are TGTGCCAGCAAAGCACCCGGGACAGGGAATTCACCCCTCCACTTT. Its translation is CASKAPGTGNSPLHF.

The chain uses TRBV7-9 and TRBJ2-7; 10 positions match TRBD1. V trimming: 5 bases; J trimming: 5 bases; junction bases outside the gene matches: 12. Germline CDR1 SEHNR, CDR2 FQNEAQ (reference sequence). The length of the CDR3 is 16 residues. The CDR3 DNA reads as TGTGCCAGCAGCCCAAGGGCCGGACAGGGGGAACACGAGCAGTACTTC. Translating it yields CASSPRAGQGEHEQYF.

The chain is built from TRBV7-9 and TRBJ1-2; D gene unclear. Germline V lookup: CDR1 SEHNR, CDR2 FQNEAQ (reference sequence). V shed 0 bases and J shed 6 bases, with 11 bases lying between them. This CDR3 is built from 14 residues. DNA of the CDR3: TGTGCCAGCAGCTTAGCTGGGTCCCGGGATGGCTACACCTTC. Translating it yields CASSLAGSRDGYTF.

In its sample, this clone was seen a few times. This chain connects TRBV19 to TRBJ1-5; possibly TRBD1 for D (5 bases). This CDR3 is built from 13 residues. Germline assignment: CDR1 LNHDA and CDR2 SQIVND (reference sequence). The V end was cut by 5 bases, the J end by 4 bases, with 9 bases between. The CDR3 spells CASSWTRNQPQHF. CDR3 nucleotide sequence: TGTGCCAGTAGTTGGACAAGAAATCAGCCCCAGCATTTT.

The genes are TRBV30 and TRBJ2-1, with 10 bases fitting TRBD2. The CDR3 has 13 residues. J was trimmed by 8 bases and V by 8 bases; bases with no gene match: 9. Germline V CDR1 and CDR2: GTSNPN, SVGIG (reference sequence). This CDR3 is CATASGSWDEQFF. CDR3 bases: TGTGCCACAGCTAGCGGGAGCTGGGATGAGCAGTTCTTC.

V usage is TRBV7-6 and J usage is TRBJ2-5; 7 bases are a match to TRBD1. The CDR3 is 14 residues long. Trimming at V came to 5 bases and at J to 1 base, leaving 4 bases not matched to a gene. Germline-derived CDR1 and CDR2 are SGHVS and FNYEAQ. Written as DNA, the CDR3 is TGTGCCAGCAGCCGGACAGGTGCCCAAGAGACCCAGTACTTC. Its translation is CASSRTGAQETQYF.

The chain joins TRBV7-2 to TRBJ2-1, with TRBD2 identical over 10 bases. Germline assignment: CDR1 SGHTA and CDR2 FQGNSA. The CDR3 extends over 16 amino acids. Trimming at V came to 8 bases and at J to 0 bases, leaving 7 bases not matched to a gene. This chain's CDR3 is CASGISSGSSYNEQFF. As DNA, the CDR3 is TGTGCCAGCGGAATTTCTAGCGGGAGCTCCTACAATGAGCAGTTCTTC. Based on the CDR3 plus reference TRBV7-2 and TRBJ2-1, the full variable domain is GAGVSQSPSNKVTEKGKDVELRCDPISGHTALYWYRQSLGQGLEFLIYFQGNSAPDKSGLPSDRFSAERTGGSVSTLTIQRTQQEDSAVYLCASGISSGSSYNEQFFGPGTRLTVL.

The chain combines TRBV5-6 with TRBJ1-1, with 9 bases that match TRBD1. The ends lost 0 bases at V and 4 bases at J; junction bases unmatched: 7. Germline CDR1 and CDR2: SGHDT and YYEEEE. This CDR3 contains 16 residues. CDR3 region: CASSLGDRAGITEAFF. The DNA for the CDR3 is TGTGCCAGCAGCTTGGGGGACAGGGCCGGAATCACTGAAGCTTTCTTT.

The chain combines TRBV5-1 with TRBJ2-7; 12 bases align to TRBD2. Germline-derived CDR1 and CDR2 are SGHRS and YFSETQ. The CDR3 has 16 residues. With V trimmed by 0 bases and J by 6 bases, 7 bases remained unmatched. CDR3 protein: CASSLGRLAGATEQYF. The CDR3 DNA is TGCGCCAGCAGCTTGGGGAGACTAGCGGGGGCCACCGAGCAGTACTTC.

This clone was recorded once. This chain connects TRBV2 to TRBJ1-5, with 10 bases identical to TRBD1. CDR3 length: 14 amino acids. Per germline, CDR1 SNHLY and CDR2 FYNNEI. V lost 8 bases, J lost 2 bases, and 3 bases stayed unmatched. CDR3 amino acids: CASAGTGGNQPQHF. CDR3 coding DNA: TGTGCCAGCGCCGGGACAGGGGGCAATCAGCCCCAGCATTTT.

The chain combines TRBV21-1 with TRBJ2-1; whether TRBD2, the table's D call, matches the DNA was not checked. TRBV21-1 is noted as a pseudogene. CDR3 length equals 14 residues. The CDR3 is CASSKRIPYNEQFF. In DNA, the CDR3 is TGTGCCAGCAGTAAGAGGATCCCCTACAATGAGCAGTTCTTC.

This chain joins TRBV5-4 and TRBJ1-5; D is possibly TRBD1 (5 bases). The CDR3 totals 15 residues. Germline CDR1 reads SGHNT; CDR2 reads YYREEE (reference sequence). V lost 0 bases to trimming and J lost 2 bases, with 9 bases between them. The CDR3, as DNA: TGTGCCAGCAGCTTGGGGCAGGGTGGCAATCAGCCCCAGCATTTT. This translates into CASSLGQGGNQPQHF.